Listed below are T cell receptor beta chains from one sample, sequenced in a study of CD8 T cells in Susac syndrome. TCRdb called the immunoSEQ multiplex PCR reads again in MiXCR, with one record for every CDR3 protein. The sample lists about 250,000 distinct CDR3 sequences; just over 90% were seen once. The material sequenced was CD4+ T cells from PBMCs. These receptors were obtained from a human donor with multiple sclerosis. The CDR3 runs from the conserved cysteine through the conserved F or W. Each record gives: J gene, clone size, V gene, D gene, CDR3 protein, CDR3 DNA. D genes are given only for firm matches. Size tells how often a clone was seen (once, few, many) or the class of an expanded clone, and some rows leave it out.

TRBJ1-5,NA,TRBV28,TRBD1,CASSATGQYNQPQHF,TGTGCCAGCAGTGCAACGGGACAGTACAATCAGCCCCAGCATTTT
TRBJ2-1,NA,TRBV7-3,NA,CASSLTGGYNEQFF,TGTGCCAGCAGCTTAACAGGGGGCTACAATGAGCAGTTCTTC
TRBJ1-5,NA,TRBV24-1,NA,CATSTGPAYQPQHF,TGTGCCACCAGTACAGGGCCAGCCTATCAGCCCCAGCATTTT
TRBJ2-1,NA,TRBV19,NA,CASSIYSREQFF,TGTGCCAGTAGTATATACTCACGTGAACAGTTCTTC
TRBJ2-5,once,TRBV20-1,NA,CSGSSGGRETQYF,TGCAGTGGGTCATCTGGGGGCCGGGAGACCCAGTACTTC
TRBJ2-3,NA,TRBV18,NA,CASSTDSVDTQYF,TGTGCCAGCTCTACTGACTCTGTCGATACGCAGTATTTT
TRBJ2-5,once,TRBV20-1,NA,CSAQRGQLETQYF,TGCAGTGCCCAACGGGGGCAGTTAGAGACCCAGTACTTC
TRBJ2-1,NA,TRBV29-1,NA,CSVEEQGDEQFF,TGCAGCGTTGAAGAACAGGGTGATGAGCAGTTCTTC
TRBJ1-6,NA,TRBV14,TRBD1,CASSHRGPRVALHF,TGTGCCAGCAGCCACAGGGGGCCCAGAGTGGCCCTCCACTTT
TRBJ1-1,NA,TRBV7-9,NA,CASSMITGVGNTEAFF,TGTGCCAGCAGCATGATAACGGGGGTGGGAAACACTGAAGCTTTCTTT
TRBJ1-1,NA,TRBV7-8,NA,CASSFIDRQNTEAFF,TGTGCCAGCAGCTTCATCGACAGACAGAACACTGAAGCTTTCTTT
TRBJ2-3,NA,TRBV10-2,NA,CASSGGAVDPSSTDTQYF,TGCGCCAGCAGTGGAGGAGCGGTCGATCCTTCTAGCACAGATACGCAGTATTTT
TRBJ1-2,once,TRBV19,TRBD1,CASTQQGVDGYTF,TGTGCCAGTACTCAACAGGGGGTTGATGGCTACACCTTC
TRBJ2-2,NA,TRBV6-5,NA,CASSYSTLRGTGELFF,TGTGCCAGCAGTTACTCGACTCTTAGGGGCACCGGGGAGCTGTTTTTT
TRBJ1-4,NA,TRBV12-3/TRBV12-4,TRBD1,CASSLWGQGSEKLFF,TGTGCCAGCAGTTTATGGGGACAGGGGTCCGAAAAACTGTTTTTT
TRBJ2-3,NA,TRBV30,NA,CAWSRQESTDTQYF,TGTGCCTGGAGCCGACAGGAGAGCACAGATACGCAGTATTTT
TRBJ1-5,NA,TRBV2,NA,CASSDRDYNQPQHF,TGTGCCAGCAGTGATAGGGACTACAATCAGCCCCAGCATTTT
TRBJ2-2,once,TRBV3-1,NA,CASKKGYRNTGELFF,TGTGCCAGCAAAAAGGGTTATCGGAACACCGGGGAGCTGTTTTTT
TRBJ1-4,NA,TRBV29-1,TRBD1,CSAQGGDANEKLFF,TGCAGCGCCCAGGGGGGGGACGCAAATGAAAAACTGTTTTTT
TRBJ2-1,NA,TRBV20-1,TRBD2,CSAFAPLTSGRANEQFF,TGCAGTGCTTTTGCCCCTTTGACTAGCGGGAGGGCCAATGAGCAGTTCTTC
TRBJ2-3,NA,TRBV4-1,NA,CASSHSGQGATDTQYF,TGCGCCAGCAGCCACTCAGGGCAGGGAGCCACAGATACGCAGTATTTT
TRBJ1-5,NA,TRBV15,NA,CATIRALQPQHF,TGTGCCACCATCCGCGCTCTGCAGCCCCAGCATTTT